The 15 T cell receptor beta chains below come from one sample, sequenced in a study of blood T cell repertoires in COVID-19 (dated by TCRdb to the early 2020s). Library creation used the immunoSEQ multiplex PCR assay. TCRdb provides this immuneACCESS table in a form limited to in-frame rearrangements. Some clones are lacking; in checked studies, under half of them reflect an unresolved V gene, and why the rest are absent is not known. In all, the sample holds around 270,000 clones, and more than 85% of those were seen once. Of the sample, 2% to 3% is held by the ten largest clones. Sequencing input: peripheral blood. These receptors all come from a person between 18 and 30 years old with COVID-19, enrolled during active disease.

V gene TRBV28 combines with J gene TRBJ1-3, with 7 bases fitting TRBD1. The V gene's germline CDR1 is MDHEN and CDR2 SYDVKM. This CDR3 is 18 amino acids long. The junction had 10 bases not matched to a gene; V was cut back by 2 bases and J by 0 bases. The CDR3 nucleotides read TGTGCCAGCAGTTTACCCCGACAGGGCCTATACTCTGGAAACACCATATATTTT. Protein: CASSLPRQGLYSGNTIYF.

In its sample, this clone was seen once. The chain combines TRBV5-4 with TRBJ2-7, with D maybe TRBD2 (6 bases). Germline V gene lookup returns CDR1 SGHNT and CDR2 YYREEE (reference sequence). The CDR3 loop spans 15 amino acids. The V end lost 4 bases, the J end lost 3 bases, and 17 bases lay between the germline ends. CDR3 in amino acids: CASSIHVEGGYEQYF. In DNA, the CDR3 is TGTGCCAGCAGCATACACGTGGAGGGAGGCTACGAGCAGTACTTC.

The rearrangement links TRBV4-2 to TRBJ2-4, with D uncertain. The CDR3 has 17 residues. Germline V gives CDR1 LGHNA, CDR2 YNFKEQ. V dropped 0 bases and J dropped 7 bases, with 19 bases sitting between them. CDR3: CASSQEMVGYPRNIQYF. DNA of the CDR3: TGTGCCAGCAGCCAAGAGATGGTCGGGTACCCACGCAACATTCAGTACTTC.

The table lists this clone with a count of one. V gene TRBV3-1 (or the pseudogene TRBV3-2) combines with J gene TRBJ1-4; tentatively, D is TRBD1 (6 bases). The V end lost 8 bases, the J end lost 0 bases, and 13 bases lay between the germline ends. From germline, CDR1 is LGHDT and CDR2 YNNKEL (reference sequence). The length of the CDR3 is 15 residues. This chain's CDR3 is CASRRGYATNEKLFF. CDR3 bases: TGTGCCAGCCGCAGGGGTTATGCAACTAATGAAAAACTGTTTTTT.

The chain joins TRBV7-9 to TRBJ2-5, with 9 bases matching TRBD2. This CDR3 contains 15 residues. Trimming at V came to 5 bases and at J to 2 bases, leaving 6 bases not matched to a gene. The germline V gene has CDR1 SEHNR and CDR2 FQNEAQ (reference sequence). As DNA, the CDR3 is TGTGCCAGCAGCCCCGGGCTAGCGGGACAAGAGACCCAGTACTTC. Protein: CASSPGLAGQETQYF.

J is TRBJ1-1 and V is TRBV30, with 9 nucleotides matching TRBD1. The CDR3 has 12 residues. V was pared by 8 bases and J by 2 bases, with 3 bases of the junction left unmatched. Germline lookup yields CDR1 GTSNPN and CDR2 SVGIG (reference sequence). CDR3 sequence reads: CAGGQGNTEAFF. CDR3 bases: TGTGCCGGGGGACAGGGTAACACTGAAGCTTTCTTT.

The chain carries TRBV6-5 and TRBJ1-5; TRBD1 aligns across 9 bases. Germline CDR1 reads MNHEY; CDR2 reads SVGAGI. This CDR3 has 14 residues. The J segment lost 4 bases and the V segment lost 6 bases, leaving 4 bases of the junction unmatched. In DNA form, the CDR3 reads TGTGCCAGCAGGGCAGGACAGGGGAATCAGCCCCAGCATTTT. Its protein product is CASRAGQGNQPQHF.

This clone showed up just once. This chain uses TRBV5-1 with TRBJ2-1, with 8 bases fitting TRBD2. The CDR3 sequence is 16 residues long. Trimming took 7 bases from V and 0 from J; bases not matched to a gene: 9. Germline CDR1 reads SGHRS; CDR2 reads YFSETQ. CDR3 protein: CASSGGRERSYNEQFF. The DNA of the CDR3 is TGCGCCAGCTCGGGGGGGCGGGAGCGCTCCTACAATGAGCAGTTCTTC.

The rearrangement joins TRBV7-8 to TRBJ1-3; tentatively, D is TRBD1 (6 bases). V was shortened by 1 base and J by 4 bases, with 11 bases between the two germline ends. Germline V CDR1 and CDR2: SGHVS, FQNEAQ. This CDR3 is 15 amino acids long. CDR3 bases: TGTGCCAGCAGCTTAGGGAGGGGGGGAGGAAACACCATATATTTT. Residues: CASSLGRGGGNTIYF.

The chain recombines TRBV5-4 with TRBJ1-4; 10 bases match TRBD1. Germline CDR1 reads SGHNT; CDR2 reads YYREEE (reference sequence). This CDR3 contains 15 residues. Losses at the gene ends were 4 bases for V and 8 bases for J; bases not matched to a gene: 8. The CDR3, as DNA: TGTGCCAGCAGCCTCACCGGGACAGGGGTGGAAAAACTGTTTTTT. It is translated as CASSLTGTGVEKLFF.

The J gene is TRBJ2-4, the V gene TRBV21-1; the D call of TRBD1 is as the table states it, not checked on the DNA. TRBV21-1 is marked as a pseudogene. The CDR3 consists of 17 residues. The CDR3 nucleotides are TGTGCCAGCAGCAATACAGGGACCTCCCCAGCCAAAAACATTCAGTACTTC. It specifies CASSNTGTSPAKNIQYF.

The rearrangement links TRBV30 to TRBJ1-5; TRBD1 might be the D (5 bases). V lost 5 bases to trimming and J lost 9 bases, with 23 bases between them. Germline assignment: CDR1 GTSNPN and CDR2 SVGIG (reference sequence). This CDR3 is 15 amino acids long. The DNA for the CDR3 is TGTGCCTGGGTCCCATCCGGGACCCTCGGGGGGCCCCAGCATTTT. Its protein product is CAWVPSGTLGGPQHF.

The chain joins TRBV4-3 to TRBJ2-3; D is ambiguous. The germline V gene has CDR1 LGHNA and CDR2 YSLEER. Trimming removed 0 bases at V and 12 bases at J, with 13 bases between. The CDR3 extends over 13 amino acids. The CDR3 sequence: CASSQDHERIQYF. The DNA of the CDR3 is TGCGCCAGCAGCCAAGATCATGAGCGCATTCAGTATTTT.

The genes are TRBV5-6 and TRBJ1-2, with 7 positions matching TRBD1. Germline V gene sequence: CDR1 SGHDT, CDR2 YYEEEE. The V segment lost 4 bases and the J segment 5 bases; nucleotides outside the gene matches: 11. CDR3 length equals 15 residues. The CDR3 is CASSHRDSYGYGYTF. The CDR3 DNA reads TGTGCCAGCAGCCACCGGGACAGTTACGGGTATGGCTACACCTTC. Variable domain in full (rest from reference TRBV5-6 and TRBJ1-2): DAGVTQSPTHLIKTRGQQVTLRCSPKSGHDTVSWYQQALGQGPQFIFQYYEEEERQRGNFPDRFSGHQFPNYSSELNVNALLLGDSALYLCASSHRDSYGYGYTFGSGTRLTVV.

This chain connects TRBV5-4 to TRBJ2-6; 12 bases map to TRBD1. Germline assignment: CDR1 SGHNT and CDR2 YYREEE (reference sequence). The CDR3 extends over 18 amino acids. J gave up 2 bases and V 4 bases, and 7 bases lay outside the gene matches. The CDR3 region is CASSEGDRGLTGANVLTF. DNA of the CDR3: TGTGCCAGCAGCGAAGGGGACAGGGGGCTTACTGGGGCCAACGTCCTGACTTTC.